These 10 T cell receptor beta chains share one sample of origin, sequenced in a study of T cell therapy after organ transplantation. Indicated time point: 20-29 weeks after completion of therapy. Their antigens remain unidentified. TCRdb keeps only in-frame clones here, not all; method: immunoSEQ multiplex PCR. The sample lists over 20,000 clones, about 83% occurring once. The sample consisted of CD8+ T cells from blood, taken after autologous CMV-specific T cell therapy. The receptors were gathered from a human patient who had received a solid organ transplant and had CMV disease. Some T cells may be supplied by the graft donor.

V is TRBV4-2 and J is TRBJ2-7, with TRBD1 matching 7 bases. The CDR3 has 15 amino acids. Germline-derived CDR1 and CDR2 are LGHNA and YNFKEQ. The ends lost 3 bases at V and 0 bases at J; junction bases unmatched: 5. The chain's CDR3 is CASSQRTGASYEQYF. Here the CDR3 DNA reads TGTGCCAGCAGCCAGAGGACAGGCGCCTCCTACGAGCAGTACTTC.

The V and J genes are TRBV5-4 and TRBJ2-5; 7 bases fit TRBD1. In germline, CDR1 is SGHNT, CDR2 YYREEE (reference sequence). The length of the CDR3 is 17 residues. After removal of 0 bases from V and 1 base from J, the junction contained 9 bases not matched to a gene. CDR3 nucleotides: TGTGCCAGCAGCTTGGTAGGGGACAGTCTGCTCCAAGAGACCCAGTACTTC. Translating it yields CASSLVGDSLLQETQYF.

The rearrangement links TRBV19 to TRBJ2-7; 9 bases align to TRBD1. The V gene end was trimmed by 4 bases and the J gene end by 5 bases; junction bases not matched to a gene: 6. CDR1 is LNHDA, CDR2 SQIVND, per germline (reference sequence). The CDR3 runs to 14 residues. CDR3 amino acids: CASSTWDRADEQYF. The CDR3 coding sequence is TGTGCCAGTAGTACCTGGGACAGGGCCGACGAGCAGTACTTC.

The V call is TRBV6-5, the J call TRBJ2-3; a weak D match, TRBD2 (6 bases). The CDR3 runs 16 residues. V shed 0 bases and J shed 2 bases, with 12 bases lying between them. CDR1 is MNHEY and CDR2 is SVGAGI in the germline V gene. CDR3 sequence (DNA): TGTGCCAGCAGTTACTCGAGGGTAGCGGTCACAGATACGCAGTATTTT. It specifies CASSYSRVAVTDTQYF.

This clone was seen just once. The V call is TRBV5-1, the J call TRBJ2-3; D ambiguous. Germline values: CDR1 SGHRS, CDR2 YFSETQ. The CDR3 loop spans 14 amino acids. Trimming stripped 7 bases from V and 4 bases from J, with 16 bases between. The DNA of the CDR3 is TGCGCCAGCCAAATAACTATGGCCCCAGATACGCAGTATTTT. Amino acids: CASQITMAPDTQYF.

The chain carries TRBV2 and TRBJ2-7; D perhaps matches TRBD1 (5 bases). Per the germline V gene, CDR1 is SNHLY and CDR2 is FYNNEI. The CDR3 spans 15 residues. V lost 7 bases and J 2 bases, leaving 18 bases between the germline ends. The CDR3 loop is CASTIFRGGPYEQYF. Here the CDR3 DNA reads TGTGCCAGCACCATATTTAGGGGCGGACCCTACGAGCAGTACTTC.

This CDR3 reads CASSLTPARVATGELFF. The CDR3, as DNA: TGTGCCAGCAGCTTAACACCGGCCAGGGTAGCCACCGGGGAGCTGTTTTTT. This rearrangement joins TRBV7-3 to TRBJ2-2, with TRBD1 as a possible D gene (5 bases). The CDR3 has 17 residues. Germline CDR1 reads SGHTA; CDR2 reads FQGTGA. Between the trimmed V and J ends, which lost 0 bases and 4 bases, there was a span of 15 bases.

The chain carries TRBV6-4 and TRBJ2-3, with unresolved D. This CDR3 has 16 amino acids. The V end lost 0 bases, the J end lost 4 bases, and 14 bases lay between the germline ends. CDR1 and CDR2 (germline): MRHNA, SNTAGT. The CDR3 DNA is TGTGCCAGCAGTGACTCTCCGTTCCTTCCCCCAGATACGCAGTATTTT. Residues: CASSDSPFLPPDTQYF.

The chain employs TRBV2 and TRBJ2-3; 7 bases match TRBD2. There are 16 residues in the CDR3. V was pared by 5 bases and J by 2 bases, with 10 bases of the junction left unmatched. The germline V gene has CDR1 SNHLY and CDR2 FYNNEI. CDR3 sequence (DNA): TGTGCCAGCAGTTACCCCGGGACTACCCTCACAGATACGCAGTATTTT. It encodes CASSYPGTTLTDTQYF.

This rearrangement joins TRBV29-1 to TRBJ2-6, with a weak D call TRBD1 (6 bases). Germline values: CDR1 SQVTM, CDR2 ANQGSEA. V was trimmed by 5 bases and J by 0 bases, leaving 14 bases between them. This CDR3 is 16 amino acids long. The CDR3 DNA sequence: TGCAGCGTTTCCGGGACGGACAGCTCTGGGGCCAACGTCCTGACTTTC. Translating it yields CSVSGTDSSGANVLTF.